The 7 T cell receptor beta chains reported below all come from one sample, sequenced in a study of CD8 T cells in ankylosing spondylitis. Each CDR3 protein is one row after TCRdb ran MiXCR on the 5' RACE reads. The sample includes tens of thousands of distinct CDR3 sequences, about 5.7% of them seen just once. The sequenced sample consisted of blood, either unsorted or a sorted T cell fraction (not recorded which). The receptor set was obtained from a male donor with ankylosing spondylitis or in good health (not recorded which).

This clonotype was recorded at least ten times. The chain joins TRBV20-1 to TRBJ1-4; 7 bases line up with TRBD1. The CDR3 sequence is 15 residues long. The germline V gene has CDR1 DFQATT and CDR2 SNEGSKA (reference sequence). Trimming at V came to 5 bases and at J to 4 bases, leaving 10 bases not matched to a gene. The CDR3 protein is CSAGAATGSNEKLFF. The CDR3 DNA follows: TGCAGTGCTGGGGCTGCGACAGGGAGTAATGAAAAACTGTTTTTT.

This clonotype was counted many times. J is TRBJ2-3 and V is TRBV5-1; no definite D call. With 4 bases removed from V and 0 bases from J, the gap between germline ends came to 9 bases. The CDR3 sequence is 14 residues long. The germline V gene encodes CDR1 SGHRS and CDR2 YFSETQ. CDR3 nucleotides: TGCGCCAGCAGCGAGCGAACTAGCACAGATACGCAGTATTTT. Protein product: CASSERTSTDTQYF.

The rearrangement joins TRBV7-2 to TRBJ2-5; D unresolved. Germline CDR1 is SGHTA and CDR2 is FQGNSA. Deletions cut 5 bases from V and 3 bases from J, with 7 bases between. This CDR3 has 12 residues. The CDR3 loop reads CASSPAEETQYF. As DNA, the CDR3 is TGTGCCAGCAGCCCTGCGGAAGAGACCCAGTACTTC.

This clonotype appeared many times. The V and J genes are TRBV7-2 and TRBJ2-5, with D maybe TRBD2 (6 bases). Trimming stripped 5 bases from V and 3 bases from J, with 22 bases between. CDR1 and CDR2 (germline): SGHTA, FQGNSA. The CDR3 is 17 residues long. The CDR3 region has the DNA TGTGCCAGCAGCCCTTTCCCGGCGGGGAGTGCTGAAGAGACCCAGTACTTC. As protein: CASSPFPAGSAEETQYF.

This clonotype was counted many times. The V call is TRBV7-8, the J call TRBJ1-1; no definite D call. The CDR3 consists of 13 residues. Germline lookup yields CDR1 SGHVS and CDR2 FQNEAQ. The germline V and J ends were trimmed by 2 bases and 4 bases, with 8 bases remaining between them. CDR3 nucleotides: TGTGCCAGCAGCTTAACACGTGGCACTGAAGCTTTCTTT. This sequence encodes CASSLTRGTEAFF.

This clonotype occurred many times. The chain couples TRBV5-1 to TRBJ2-7; no clear D gene. The V gene's germline CDR1 is SGHRS and CDR2 YFSETQ. The ends were cut back, 4 bases at V and 2 bases at J, with 4 bases in the middle. CDR3 size: 11 residues. The CDR3 reads CASSTPYEQYF. The CDR3 DNA reads TGCGCCAGCAGCACTCCCTACGAGCAGTACTTC. Combining the CDR3 with reference TRBV5-1 and TRBJ2-7 gives the whole variable domain KAGVTQTPRYLIKTRGQQVTLSCSPISGHRSVSWYQQTPGQGLQFLFEYFSETQRNKGNFPGRFSGRQFSNSRSEMNVSTLELGDSALYLCASSTPYEQYFGPGTRLTVT.

This clonotype has ten or more counts. The chain carries TRBV7-2 and TRBJ2-1; TRBD2 might be the D (6 bases). The V end lost 5 bases, the J end lost 7 bases, and 21 bases lay between the germline ends. CDR1 SGHTA and CDR2 FQGNSA come from the germline V gene. The CDR3 has 16 residues. This CDR3 is CASSLPGLLGFNEQFF. In DNA, the CDR3 is TGTGCCAGCAGCCTCCCCGGACTACTAGGGTTTAATGAGCAGTTCTTC.